These 13 T cell receptor beta chains were all obtained from the same sample, sequenced in a study of blood T cell repertoires in COVID-19. TCRdb's table, derived via immunoSEQ multiplex PCR, lists solely in-frame clones and lacks some. The profile shows some 250,000 clones, about four fifths of them singletons. The sequencing input was peripheral blood. These TCRs come from a man in his thirties or forties who had recovered from COVID-19.

The chain links TRBV7-2 to TRBJ2-7, with TRBD1 as a possible D gene (7 bases). Trimming removed 5 bases from V and 2 bases from J, with 16 bases in between. Germline V CDR1 and CDR2: SGHTA, FQGNSA. CDR3 length equals 15 residues. CDR3 nucleotide sequence: TGTGCCAGCAGCCAAGACAGGGCGGGGCCCTACGAGCAGTACGTC. It is translated as CASSQDRAGPYEQYV.

This rearrangement joins TRBV7-2 to TRBJ1-2; D may be TRBD1 (5 bases). Deletions cut 5 bases from V and 3 bases from J, with 13 bases between. This CDR3 is built from 14 residues. Germline loops: CDR1 SGHTA, CDR2 FQGNSA. The CDR3 nucleotides are TGTGCCAGCAGCCAGGGTCCAGTCGACTATGGCTACACCTTC. Translation: CASSQGPVDYGYTF.

J is TRBJ2-3 and V is TRBV7-9; 10 bases are shared with TRBD2. V lost 4 bases and J lost 6; bases outside the gene matches: 7. The CDR3 length is 15 residues. Germline V gene lookup returns CDR1 SEHNR and CDR2 FQNEAQ (reference sequence). CDR3: CASSSAAGGMDTQYF. The DNA of the CDR3 is TGTGCCAGCAGCTCGGCAGCGGGGGGGATGGATACGCAGTATTTT.

The rearrangement links TRBV14 to TRBJ2-7; no definite D call. V lost 5 bases, J lost 1 base, and 18 bases lay in between. The germline gives CDR1 SGHDN, CDR2 FVKESK. The CDR3 spans 16 residues. The CDR3, as DNA: TGTGCCAGCAGCTCACAAGTGGCAATGCCTTCCTACGAGCAGTACGTC. Amino acid sequence: CASSSQVAMPSYEQYV.

This chain uses TRBV7-2 with TRBJ2-7; D is ambiguous. With 5 bases removed from V and 5 bases from J, the gap between germline ends came to 16 bases. Germline V gene data show CDR1 as SGHTA and CDR2 as FQGNSA. This CDR3 contains 14 residues. Here the CDR3 reads CASSPLRVGHEQYF. The CDR3 nucleotides are TGTGCCAGCAGCCCCCTACGGGTTGGCCACGAGCAGTACTTC.

V usage is TRBV14 and J usage is TRBJ2-1; the D gene is possibly TRBD1 (5 bases). Per germline, CDR1 SGHDN and CDR2 FVKESK. CDR3 length: 13 amino acids. Trimming removed 4 bases from V and 4 bases from J, with 8 bases in between. CDR3 DNA sequence: TGTGCCAGCAGCCTGACAGATTACAATGAGCAGTTCTTC. Translating gives CASSLTDYNEQFF.

The chain has TRBV19 and TRBJ1-3, with TRBD1 matching 7 bases. V trimming: 2 bases; J trimming: 2 bases; junction bases outside the gene matches: 3. Germline V gene data show CDR1 as LNHDA and CDR2 as SQIVND (reference sequence). The length of the CDR3 is 15 residues. The CDR3 here is CASSISGQTGNTIYF. CDR3 nucleotide sequence: TGTGCCAGTAGTATATCGGGACAGACTGGAAACACCATATATTTT. Based on the CDR3 plus reference TRBV19 and TRBJ1-3, the full variable domain is DGGITQSPKYLFRKEGQNVTLSCEQNLNHDAMYWYRQDPGQGLRLIYYSQIVNDFQKGDIAEGYSVSREKKESFPLTVTSAQKNPTAFYLCASSISGQTGNTIYFGEGSWLTVV.

This clone has just a few counts. The chain is built from TRBV5-8 and TRBJ1-2; TRBD1 is a possible D gene (6 bases). CDR1 SGHTS and CDR2 YDEGEE come from the germline V gene. The CDR3 contains 14 residues. V was clipped by 1 base and J by 0 bases, with 7 bases between them. CDR3 bases: TGTGCCAGCAGCTTGAGACAGGCTAACTATGGCTACACCTTC. Protein: CASSLRQANYGYTF.

V usage is TRBV10-3 and J usage is TRBJ2-7; 7 bases align to TRBD1. The germline gives CDR1 ENHRY, CDR2 SYGVKD. V gave up 10 bases and J gave up 6 bases; unmatched junction bases: 15. This CDR3 is 14 amino acids long. The CDR3: CATGGSGQAVEQYF. Here the CDR3 DNA reads TGTGCCACTGGGGGTTCCGGACAGGCCGTCGAGCAGTACTTC.

The V and J genes are TRBV5-6 and TRBJ2-2, with 8 bases identical to TRBD1. Germline V gene sequence: CDR1 SGHDT, CDR2 YYEEEE. With V trimmed by 4 bases and J by 3 bases, 5 bases remained unmatched. The CDR3 totals 15 residues. In DNA form, the CDR3 reads TGTGCCAGCAGCCCGGGACAGGCCTACACCGGGGAGCTGTTTTTT. Residues: CASSPGQAYTGELFF.

In the case of this clone: The sample holds other DNA sequences that translate to the same CDR3. This sequence joins TRBV6-1 and TRBJ2-3; 11 nucleotides match TRBD2. V lost 2 bases to trimming and J lost 4 bases; unmatched junction nucleotides: 2. This CDR3 is built from 15 residues. Germline V gene sequence: CDR1 MNHNS, CDR2 SASEGT. The DNA of the CDR3 is TGTGCCAGCAGTGAATTAGCGGGGGGGCCAGATACGCAGTATTTT. Translating it yields CASSELAGGPDTQYF.

V and J are TRBV19 and TRBJ2-3; 7 positions match TRBD2. CDR1 is LNHDA and CDR2 is SQIVND in the germline V gene (reference sequence). The V and J ends lost 4 bases and 1 base, in that order; junction bases with no gene match: 11. This CDR3 is built from 17 residues. The CDR3 nucleotides read TGTGCCAGTAGTAAAATAAGCGGGGCTTTTCGCACAGATACGCAGTATTTT. Amino acid sequence: CASSKISGAFRTDTQYF.

This chain joins TRBV19 and TRBJ2-2; 7 bases are a match to TRBD1. Germline-derived CDR1 and CDR2 are LNHDA and SQIVND (reference sequence). The J segment lost 5 bases and the V segment lost 11 bases, leaving 11 bases of the junction unmatched. This CDR3 contains 14 residues. CDR3 region: CAAGSGGQTGELFF. For the CDR3, the DNA is TGTGCCGCAGGGTCAGGGGGACAAACCGGGGAGCTGTTTTTT.